A single sample gave rise to the 29 T cell receptor beta chains below, sequenced in a study of response to subunit inactivated influenza vaccine. TCRdb reprocessed the RT-PCR reads via MiXCR and lists one record per CDR3 protein. The sample yields 750,000 to 850,000 distinct CDR3 sequences, about a fifth seen once. The input for sequencing was PBMCs from blood, taken about 5 days after vaccination. All receptors derive from a man aged 45 to 65 who received an inactivated influenza vaccine.

The chain employs TRBV27 and TRBJ2-7; no definite D call. Germline V gene data show CDR1 as MNHEY and CDR2 as SMNVEV (reference sequence). The ends were cut back, 2 bases at V and 2 bases at J, with 7 bases in the middle. The CDR3 sequence is 13 residues long. For the CDR3, the DNA is TGTGCCAGCAGTTTAAGCCTTACCTACGAGCAGTACTTC. It is translated as CASSLSLTYEQYF.

This clonotype was counted between two and nine times. The V and J genes are TRBV7-6 and TRBJ2-1; D is unresolved. Germline CDR1 SGHVS, CDR2 FNYEAQ. CDR3 length: 17 amino acids. Trimming took off 1 base at V and 9 bases at J, with 22 bases between the two ends. As DNA, the CDR3 is TGTGCCAGCAGCTTAGGTTACAAGCGCCGAGTTCTCGGTGAGCAGTTCTTC. Amino acid sequence: CASSLGYKRRVLGEQFF.

This clonotype has just a few counts. The chain couples TRBV20-1 to TRBJ2-1; D not resolved. Germline CDR1 and CDR2: DFQATT and SNEGSKA (reference sequence). V dropped 0 bases and J dropped 6 bases, with 21 bases sitting between them. This CDR3 is 17 amino acids long. The CDR3 region is CSAREALYRPTGNEQFF. CDR3 sequence (DNA): TGCAGTGCTAGAGAGGCCCTTTATCGGCCGACTGGCAATGAGCAGTTCTTC.

The chain is built from TRBV7-8 and TRBJ2-3, with 8 bases fitting TRBD2. The CDR3 extends over 16 amino acids. V was clipped by 5 bases and J by 5 bases; unmatched bases: 12. Per the germline V gene, CDR1 is SGHVS and CDR2 is FQNEAQ. The CDR3 nucleotides read TGTGCCAGCAGCCCCCGGTCCAGCGGGAGTGGAGATACGCAGTATTTT. Translating gives CASSPRSSGSGDTQYF.

The chain uses TRBV20-1 and TRBJ1-2; TRBD1 might be the D (5 bases). V was clipped by 5 bases and J by 6 bases, with 13 bases between them. CDR1 and CDR2 (germline): DFQATT, SNEGSKA (reference sequence). The CDR3 covers 12 residues. For the CDR3, the DNA is TGCAGTGCTGGGGGGACTAATAATGGCTACACCTTC. Translating it yields CSAGGTNNGYTF.

J is TRBJ2-5 and V is TRBV12-3 or TRBV12-4; no clear D. The CDR3 sequence is 14 residues long. The V end was cut by 3 bases, the J end by 1 base, with 9 bases between. CDR3 protein: CASSFWAAQETQYF. The CDR3, as DNA: TGTGCCAGCAGTTTTTGGGCAGCCCAAGAGACCCAGTACTTC.

The chain carries TRBV3-1 and TRBJ1-3; 7 bases match TRBD1. Germline V gene sequence: CDR1 LGHDT, CDR2 YNNKEL (reference sequence). The V and J ends lost 1 base and 0 bases, in that order; junction bases with no gene match: 3. The CDR3 runs 16 residues. CDR3 in DNA: TGTGCCAGCAGCCAAGTAACAGGGGTCTCTGGAAACACCATATATTTT. It encodes CASSQVTGVSGNTIYF.

This chain links TRBV7-9 with TRBJ2-3; 11 nucleotides align to TRBD2. Germline V gene sequence: CDR1 SEHNR, CDR2 FQNEAQ (reference sequence). This CDR3 is 17 amino acids long. J lost 1 base, V lost 0 bases, and 3 bases had no gene match. CDR3 region: CASSLALLAGGTDTQYF. CDR3 bases: TGTGCCAGCAGCTTAGCGCTACTAGCGGGAGGCACAGATACGCAGTATTTT. The full variable domain, its missing parts supplied by reference TRBV7-9 and TRBJ2-3, is DTGVSQNPRHKITKRGQNVTFRCDPISEHNRLYWYRQTLGQGPEFLTYFQNEAQLEKSRLLSDRFSAERPKGSFSTLEIQRTEQGDSAMYLCASSLALLAGGTDTQYFGPGTRLTVL.

This clonotype was seen a handful of times. The CDR3 bases are TGCAGTGCTAGACGGGGGGGGCCCACAGATACGCAGTATTTT. This sequence encodes CSARRGGPTDTQYF. The rearrangement joins TRBV20-1 to TRBJ2-3, with 8 bases lining up with TRBD2. The CDR3 has 14 residues. Trimming at V came to 2 bases and at J to 2 bases, leaving 3 bases not matched to a gene. Germline CDR1 is DFQATT and CDR2 is SNEGSKA (reference sequence).

Note on this clonotype: A much larger clonotype is one base distant, so this may be a read error. Without the conserved terminal phenylalanine or tryptophan, this CDR3 likely stems from a read error. CDR3 amino acids: CASSPERNEQYL. In DNA form, the CDR3 reads TGTGCCAGCTCACCGGAAAGGAACGAGCAGTACCTC. This rearrangement joins TRBV18 to TRBJ2-7; no clear D. CDR1 is KGHSH, CDR2 LQKENI, per germline. Trimming cost V 3 bases and J 5 bases, with 8 bases left between them. There are 12 residues in the CDR3.

The chain has TRBV25-1 and TRBJ1-2, with D perhaps TRBD1 (5 bases). Per the germline V gene, CDR1 is MGHDK and CDR2 is SYGVNS. V lost 6 bases to trimming and J lost 2 bases, with 16 bases between them. The CDR3 is made up of 15 amino acids. The CDR3 protein is CASSLGFGGNYGYTF. The CDR3 coding sequence is TGTGCCAGCAGCCTGGGCTTTGGGGGGAACTATGGCTACACCTTC.

This chain connects TRBV12-3 or TRBV12-4 to TRBJ1-3; unclear D gene. Trimming took 6 bases from V and 0 from J, leaving 15 bases between them. This CDR3 region has 16 residues. The CDR3 DNA reads TGTGCCAGCAGCTTGGGATTTGGTACCTCTGGAAACACCATATATTTT. This encodes CASSLGFGTSGNTIYF.

This clonotype was detected many times. This sequence joins TRBV29-1 and TRBJ2-3; tentatively, D is TRBD2 (6 bases). Germline V gene data show CDR1 as SQVTM and CDR2 as ANQGSEA. V was trimmed by 1 base and J by 3 bases, leaving 11 bases between them. The CDR3 totals 14 residues. The CDR3 nucleotides read TGCAGCGTTGAAGGCGGGGAATGGACAGATACGCAGTATTTT. This gives the protein CSVEGGEWTDTQYF.

This clonotype was observed a few times. The rearrangement uses TRBV3-1 and TRBJ2-2, with D perhaps matching TRBD2 (5 bases). V lost 2 bases, J lost 6 bases, and 7 bases lay in between. From germline, CDR1 is LGHDT and CDR2 YNNKEL (reference sequence). This CDR3 spans 13 amino acids. The CDR3 loop reads CASSQRGAGELFF. The CDR3 coding sequence is TGTGCCAGCAGCCAACGGGGTGCCGGGGAGCTGTTTTTT.

The sample holds a few counts of this clonotype. The rearrangement uses TRBV7-6 and TRBJ2-1; the match to TRBD2 covers 7 bases. This CDR3 is 16 amino acids long. CDR1 and CDR2 from the germline V gene are SGHVS and FNYEAQ. Trimming at V came to 1 base and at J to 3 bases, leaving 6 bases not matched to a gene. The chain's CDR3 is CASSLGSSGIYNEQFF. CDR3 sequence (DNA): TGTGCCAGCAGCTTAGGGTCTAGCGGAATCTACAATGAGCAGTTCTTC.

The chain carries TRBV27 and TRBJ1-1; no reliable D call. Germline V CDR1 and CDR2: MNHEY, SMNVEV (reference sequence). The CDR3 has 13 residues. V lost 6 bases and J 7 bases, leaving 15 bases between the germline ends. The CDR3 sequence is CASRGPGTGEAFF. CDR3 in DNA: TGTGCCAGCAGGGGCCCGGGCACGGGTGAAGCTTTCTTT.

The gene calls are TRBV6-2 or TRBV6-3 and TRBJ2-2; D may correspond to TRBD1 or TRBD2 (5 bases each). Germline CDR1 reads MNHEY; CDR2 reads SVGEGT. V was clipped by 2 bases and J by 5 bases, with 15 bases between them. This CDR3 comprises 16 residues. This CDR3 is CASSYQTAGVTGELFF. DNA of the CDR3: TGTGCCAGCAGTTACCAGACAGCCGGGGTGACCGGGGAGCTGTTTTTT.

This clonotype was recorded many times. This chain uses TRBV7-2 with TRBJ2-1, with D possibly TRBD2 on 5 matching bases. Germline V gene lookup returns CDR1 SGHTA and CDR2 FQGNSA. The CDR3 totals 13 residues. Trimming cost V 5 bases and J 3 bases, with 8 bases left between them. CDR3 DNA: TGTGCCAGCAGCGGCGACTACTACAATGAGCAGTTCTTC. The encoded protein is CASSGDYYNEQFF.

This clonotype came up many times. The rearrangement uses TRBV12-3 or TRBV12-4 and TRBJ2-2; 7 bases agree with TRBD1. CDR3 size: 15 residues. With V trimmed by 3 bases and J by 5 bases, 6 bases remained unmatched. The CDR3: CASSFRQGETGELFF. CDR3 coding DNA: TGTGCCAGCAGTTTTAGGCAGGGGGAAACCGGGGAGCTGTTTTTT.

Many counts were recorded for this clonotype. The chain links TRBV4-3 to TRBJ2-3, with 7 bases identical to TRBD2. V was clipped by 0 bases and J by 2 bases; unmatched bases: 5. The CDR3 covers 16 residues. Germline V gives CDR1 LGHNA, CDR2 YSLEER. This chain's CDR3 is CASSQDRGTTTDTQYF. As DNA, the CDR3 is TGCGCCAGCAGCCAAGATCGGGGGACTACCACAGATACGCAGTATTTT.

The chain combines TRBV24-1 with TRBJ2-5; D may be TRBD2 (5 bases). The germline V gene encodes CDR1 KGHDR and CDR2 SFDVKD. The germline V and J ends were trimmed by 4 bases and 3 bases, with 14 bases remaining between them. The CDR3 runs 15 residues. The CDR3 DNA sequence: TGTGCCACCAGTGAACACCTAGACGGGAAAGAGACCCAGTACTTC. As protein: CATSEHLDGKETQYF.

There are many counts of this clonotype. The chain recombines TRBV7-2 with TRBJ2-2; tentatively, D is TRBD1 (6 bases). The length of the CDR3 is 15 residues. Looked up from germline, CDR1 is SGHTA and CDR2 is FQGNSA. V was shortened by 4 bases and J by 5 bases, with 14 bases between the two germline ends. The CDR3 DNA sequence: TGTGCCAGCAGCTCCTACAGGGCTGAAACCGGGGAGCTGTTTTTT. It is translated as CASSSYRAETGELFF.

This clonotype was seen a few times. The V call is TRBV5-5, the J call TRBJ2-1, with 7 nucleotides matching TRBD1. V lost 2 bases and J lost 3; bases outside the gene matches: 8. CDR1 is SGHKS, CDR2 YYEKEE, per germline (reference sequence). The CDR3 runs to 16 residues. The CDR3 region is CASSLYPGTDYNEQFF. DNA for the CDR3: TGTGCCAGCAGCTTATACCCCGGGACAGACTACAATGAGCAGTTCTTC.

This clonotype showed up just a few times. The V and J genes are TRBV20-1 and TRBJ1-2; tentative D call: TRBD1 (5 bases). CDR1 is DFQATT, CDR2 SNEGSKA, per germline (reference sequence). This CDR3 comprises 18 residues. V dropped 3 bases and J dropped 4 bases, with 27 bases sitting between them. Here the CDR3 reads CSASLREVAGTPSYGYTF. The DNA for the CDR3 is TGCAGTGCTAGTTTGAGGGAAGTGGCAGGGACCCCAAGCTATGGCTACACCTTC.

V and J are TRBV7-2 and TRBJ2-5; no clear D. V dropped 1 base and J dropped 3 bases, with 15 bases sitting between them. The CDR3 has 16 amino acids. CDR1 and CDR2 from the germline V gene are SGHTA and FQGNSA. As DNA, the CDR3 is TGTGCCAGCAGCTTAGAGCCAGTTTCGGTCAAAGAGACCCAGTACTTC. It is translated as CASSLEPVSVKETQYF.

The chain links TRBV9 to TRBJ2-1; no reliable D call. The germline V and J ends were trimmed by 2 bases and 5 bases, with 8 bases remaining between them. The germline gives CDR1 SGDLS, CDR2 YYNGEE. This CDR3 is built from 13 residues. The CDR3 is CASSVSTDNEQFF. In DNA form, the CDR3 reads TGTGCCAGCAGCGTCTCAACCGACAATGAGCAGTTCTTC.

This clonotype has more than one count but fewer than ten. The V call is TRBV7-6, the J call TRBJ1-6, with 9 nucleotides matching TRBD1. The CDR3 totals 17 residues. V dropped 6 bases and J dropped 5; count of bases not matched to a gene: 11. CDR1 and CDR2 from the germline V gene are SGHVS and FNYEAQ. CDR3 region: CASSAGTGRGDNSPLHF. DNA of the CDR3: TGTGCCAGCAGTGCCGGGACAGGGAGAGGGGATAATTCACCCCTCCACTTT.

The chain employs TRBV11-2 and TRBJ2-3; D uncertain. The CDR3 covers 12 residues. V was shortened by 0 bases and J by 7 bases, with 5 bases between the two germline ends. Per germline, CDR1 SGHAT and CDR2 FQNNGV. CDR3 bases: TGTGCCAGCAGCTTAGAAACGAATACGCAGTATTTT. Its translation: CASSLETNTQYF.

In this sample, this clonotype turned up a few times. Here the CDR3 reads CSAHGPYQETQYF. CDR3 bases: TGCAGTGCTCACGGGCCGTATCAAGAGACCCAGTACTTC. This chain links TRBV20-1 with TRBJ2-5; no firm D call. Germline CDR1 DFQATT, CDR2 SNEGSKA (reference sequence). With 5 bases removed from V and 2 bases from J, the gap between germline ends came to 12 bases. This CDR3 region has 13 residues.